This TCR beta chain came from a study of T cells in Graves' hyperthyroidism and ophthalmopathy. Study findings and constraints: Most clonotypes expanded in thyroid above 0.001 were likewise present in blood.

Amplified TCR beta CDR3 regions derived from RNA transcripts. First-round RT-PCR with HTBI primers amplified the TCR CDR3 region. MiXCR, applied by TCRdb to the multiplex PCR reads, yields one record per CDR3 protein. The profile shows roughly 740,000 distinct CDR3 sequences, about a sixth of them singletons. Remarks on this clonotype: Its antigen is not known.

Germline-derived CDR1 and CDR2 are LNHDA and SQIVND (reference sequence). V dropped 6 bases and J dropped 5; count of bases not matched to a gene: 7. The CDR3 has 15 residues. The rearrangement joins TRBV19 to TRBJ2-3; 11 bases fit TRBD2. The TCR sequence derives from a man younger than 30 with Graves' hyperthyroidism. Sequencing was done on a sample of blood. The CDR3 here is CASRVLGTSGDTQYF. The CDR3 DNA is TGTGCCAGTAGGGTACTTGGGACTAGCGGAGATACGCAGTATTTT.